This TCR beta chain is drawn from a study of shared clonotypes between healthy human individuals. This clone was observed a single time. This specimen includes other DNA sequences encoding the same CDR3. TCRdb keeps only in-frame clones here, not all; method: immunoSEQ multiplex PCR. In the table there are millions of clones, over 85% of which are singletons. Germline loops: CDR1 MNHEY, CDR2 SVGAGI. Between the trimmed V and J ends, which lost 2 bases and 2 bases, there was a span of 13 bases. The CDR3 is made up of 15 amino acids. The source material was naive CD4+ T cells from PBMCs. Subset in this sample: CD45RA+ positively selected. The TCR sequence derives from a man aged 18 to 29 in good health. Some clones in this sample may be carry-over from other donors' samples. The chain uses TRBV6-5 and TRBJ2-7, with D perhaps matching TRBD1 or TRBD2 (5 bases each). The CDR3 is CASSYTRDRTYEQYF. CDR3 in DNA: TGTGCCAGCAGTTACACCAGGGACCGGACCTACGAGCAGTACTTC.